What follows are 15 T cell receptor beta chains derived from one specimen sequenced in a study of T cells in Graves' hyperthyroidism and ophthalmopathy. Authors of the study amplified TCR beta CDR3 regions from RNA transcripts. Using the HTBI primer set, a first-round RT-PCR was run on the TCR CDR3. TCRdb itself ran the multiplex PCR reads through MiXCR, one entry per CDR3 protein. The data hold a few hundred thousand distinct CDR3 sequences, with 20% to 25% observed a single time. Source material: blood. The receptors stem from a man between 25 and 39 years old with Graves' ophthalmopathy.

The V call is TRBV7-3, the J call TRBJ2-3; 10 bases align to TRBD1. The germline CDR1 and CDR2 sequences are SGHTA and FQGTGA. The CDR3 runs to 14 residues. V dropped 5 bases and J dropped 6; count of bases not matched to a gene: 5. The CDR3 DNA reads as TGTGCCAGCAGCCGGGACAGGGGAAGCGATACGCAGTATTTT. Translated, it gives CASSRDRGSDTQYF.

This clonotype has more than one count but fewer than ten. The chain uses TRBV3-1 and TRBJ2-7, with D possibly being TRBD1 or TRBD2 (5 bases each). V was pared by 4 bases and J by 4 bases, with 8 bases between. CDR3 size: 12 residues. Per the germline V gene, CDR1 is LGHDT and CDR2 is YNNKEL (reference sequence). CDR3 region: CASSRGDYEQYF. The CDR3 DNA sequence: TGTGCCAGCAGCCGAGGGGATTACGAGCAGTACTTC.

The chain joins TRBV10-3 to TRBJ1-2; TRBD1 matches at 8 bases. Germline V gene data show CDR1 as ENHRY and CDR2 as SYGVKD. The CDR3 contains 15 residues. Unmatched junction bases numbered 6, after V lost 0 bases and J lost 6 bases. CDR3 protein: CAISESWQGADGYTF. The CDR3 bases are TGTGCCATCAGTGAGTCCTGGCAGGGGGCTGATGGCTACACCTTC.

There are many counts of this clonotype. The chain joins TRBV11-2 to TRBJ2-7; 11 bases are a match to TRBD2. This CDR3 region has 16 residues. V was clipped by 5 bases and J by 0 bases; unmatched bases: 6. Germline CDR1 SGHAT, CDR2 FQNNGV. The CDR3 coding sequence is TGTGCCAGCAGCCTAGCGGGAGGAACGACCTCCTACGAGCAGTACTTC. Its protein is CASSLAGGTTSYEQYF.

This clonotype was seen ten or more times. The V gene is TRBV5-1, the J gene TRBJ2-6; no definite D call. Germline CDR1 SGHRS, CDR2 YFSETQ. V was clipped by 4 bases and J by 0 bases, with 5 bases between them. The CDR3 is 14 residues long. The chain's CDR3 is CASSLYSGANVLTF. In DNA, the CDR3 is TGCGCCAGCAGCCTATACTCTGGGGCCAACGTCCTGACTTTC.

This clonotype was detected ten times or more. This chain connects TRBV11-2 to TRBJ1-2; D remains unclear. CDR3 length: 13 amino acids. The germline V gene encodes CDR1 SGHAT and CDR2 FQNNGV. Trimming took off 5 bases at V and 3 bases at J, with 10 bases between the two ends. The CDR3 sequence: CASSRASYYGYTF. The CDR3 DNA reads as TGTGCCAGCAGCCGGGCCTCGTACTATGGCTACACCTTC.

This clonotype was recorded many times. V gene TRBV3-1 combines with J gene TRBJ2-1; D is unclear. Per the germline V gene, CDR1 is LGHDT and CDR2 is YNNKEL (reference sequence). The V and J ends lost 0 bases and 4 bases respectively, with 10 bases between them. The CDR3 has 15 amino acids. The CDR3 DNA follows: TGTGCCAGCAGCCAAGAACCCAGCGTTTACAATGAGCAGTTCTTC. Encoded protein: CASSQEPSVYNEQFF.

This clonotype has ten or more counts. The CDR3: CASSRQGLTEAFF. Written as DNA, the CDR3 is TGTGCCAGCAGCCGACAGGGCCTCACTGAAGCTTTCTTT. The rearrangement joins TRBV5-4 to TRBJ1-1; 7 bases agree with TRBD1. CDR3 length: 13 amino acids. Trimming removed 4 bases from V and 4 bases from J; junction bases left unmatched: 4. Germline CDR1 is SGHNT and CDR2 is YYREEE (reference sequence).

The genes are TRBV7-3 and TRBJ1-1; tentative D call: TRBD1 (5 bases). CDR1 is SGHTA, CDR2 FQGTGA, per germline. V lost 4 bases, J lost 7 bases, and 10 bases lay in between. This CDR3 has 12 residues. The CDR3 DNA is TGTGCCAGCAGCTCTCCTGGGGGTGAAGCTTTCTTT. Translating gives CASSSPGGEAFF.

This clonotype was seen at least ten times. This rearrangement joins TRBV5-8 to TRBJ1-1; D uncertain. The CDR3 runs 12 residues. Trimming took 2 bases from V and 7 from J, leaving 9 bases between them. Germline V CDR1 and CDR2: SGHTS, YDEGEE. In DNA form, the CDR3 reads TGTGCCAGCAGCTTACACCCCGGTGAAGCTTTCTTT. This gives the protein CASSLHPGEAFF. Full variable domain (rest looked up from reference TRBV5-8 and TRBJ1-1): EAGVTQSPTHLIKTRGQQATLRCSPISGHTSVYWYQQALGLGLQFLLWYDEGEERNRGNFPPRFSGRQFPNYSSELNVNALELEDSALYLCASSLHPGEAFFGQGTRLTVV.

This clonotype was counted many times. The V gene is TRBV20-1, the J gene TRBJ2-7, with 7 bases fitting TRBD1. CDR1 is DFQATT, CDR2 SNEGSKA, per germline (reference sequence). Losses at the gene ends were 6 bases for V and 2 bases for J; bases not matched to a gene: 13. The CDR3 sequence is 15 residues long. Here the CDR3 DNA reads TGCAGTGCCCCCGGGACAGATGAGGTGGCCTACGAGCAGTACTTC. It yields the protein CSAPGTDEVAYEQYF.

This clonotype was seen at least ten times. This sequence joins TRBV2 and TRBJ2-2; a possible D gene is TRBD1 (5 bases). Trimming took 6 bases from V and 5 from J, leaving 13 bases between them. CDR3 length: 14 residues. Germline CDR1 reads SNHLY; CDR2 reads FYNNEI. The CDR3 bases are TGTGCCAGCAGGGGGAACAGGCTAACCGGGGAGCTGTTTTTT. Translation gives CASRGNRLTGELFF.

The rearrangement links TRBV5-1 to TRBJ2-7, with 8 bases matching TRBD2. After removal of 1 base from V and 0 bases from J, the junction contained 9 bases not matched to a gene. From germline, CDR1 is SGHRS and CDR2 YFSETQ. The CDR3 extends over 17 amino acids. The CDR3 bases are TGCGCCAGCAGCTTGAACGAACTAGCGGAGGGCTCCTACGAGCAGTACTTC. Amino acids: CASSLNELAEGSYEQYF.

This clonotype was picked up many times. The chain employs TRBV3-1 and TRBJ2-1; D is ambiguous. Trimming removed 3 bases at V and 5 bases at J, with 5 bases between. Germline lookup yields CDR1 LGHDT and CDR2 YNNKEL (reference sequence). The CDR3 has 12 residues. The CDR3 DNA sequence: TGTGCCAGCAGCCAGGGTAACAATGAGCAGTTCTTC. It yields the protein CASSQGNNEQFF.

Many counts were recorded for this clonotype. CDR3 nucleotides: TGTGCCAGCAGTGTGGGCAGGGTCGAGACCCAGTACTTC. Translating it yields CASSVGRVETQYF. This chain joins TRBV2 and TRBJ2-5; a weak D match, TRBD1 (5 bases). Trimming cost V 4 bases and J 5 bases, with 11 bases left between them. CDR3 length: 13 residues. From germline, CDR1 is SNHLY and CDR2 FYNNEI.